What follows are 27 T cell receptor beta chains derived from one specimen sequenced in a study of T cells in Graves' hyperthyroidism and ophthalmopathy. Amplification yielded TCR beta CDR3 regions, with RNA transcripts as the source. In the first-round RT-PCR of the TCR CDR3, the HTBI primer set was used. TCRdb re-analysed the multiplex PCR reads in MiXCR, keeping a single row per CDR3 protein. Here the sample spans fewer than 750,000 distinct CDR3 sequences, around 15% being singletons. Sample: blood. The origin of the receptors is a woman aged 40 to 49 with Graves' ophthalmopathy.

This chain uses TRBV19 with TRBJ2-7, with D unclear. The germline V and J ends were trimmed by 4 bases and 0 bases, with 7 bases remaining between them. Germline lookup yields CDR1 LNHDA and CDR2 SQIVND (reference sequence). The CDR3 totals 13 residues. The CDR3 reads CASSTGYSYEQYF. CDR3 DNA sequence: TGTGCCAGTAGTACAGGATACTCCTACGAGCAGTACTTC.

This clonotype was detected ten times or more. The genes are TRBV5-1 and TRBJ2-1, with D uncertain. Germline CDR1 reads SGHRS; CDR2 reads YFSETQ. V lost 5 bases and J lost 7, with 13 bases in between. The CDR3 is 13 amino acids. The CDR3 region has the DNA TGCGCCAGCAGTCTCGACGCACTTAATGAGCAGTTCTTC. Protein: CASSLDALNEQFF.

This clonotype was recorded at least ten times. The rearrangement joins TRBV29-1 to TRBJ2-7, with D hard to call. This CDR3 spans 13 amino acids. The ends were cut back, 6 bases at V and 2 bases at J, with 14 bases in the middle. Germline V gene data show CDR1 as SQVTM and CDR2 as ANQGSEA. CDR3 in amino acids: CSVSPGQTYEQYF. CDR3 coding DNA: TGCAGCGTCTCCCCCGGCCAGACCTACGAGCAGTACTTC.

This clonotype was picked up many times. The rearrangement uses TRBV6-2 or TRBV6-3 and TRBJ1-1; 7 bases agree with TRBD1. The CDR3 sequence is 18 residues long. Per the germline V gene, CDR1 is MNHEY and CDR2 is SVGEGT. Trimming took 1 base from V and 1 from J; bases not matched to a gene: 12. The DNA of the CDR3 is TGTGCCAGCAGTTACTTGCCCCTGGACAGGACAAAGAACACTGAAGCTTTCTTT. It codes for CASSYLPLDRTKNTEAFF.

This clonotype was detected ten times or more. The V and J genes are TRBV19 and TRBJ2-7, with D perhaps TRBD2 (5 bases). Trimming took off 6 bases at V and 5 bases at J, with 20 bases between the two ends. The CDR3 has 15 residues. The V gene's germline CDR1 is LNHDA and CDR2 SQIVND (reference sequence). The CDR3 protein is CASSPSSTSSDEQYF. The CDR3 DNA follows: TGTGCCAGTAGCCCCTCTTCCACTAGTTCTGACGAGCAGTACTTC.

The chain is built from TRBV30 and TRBJ1-1; D uncertain. Deletions cut 0 bases from V and 10 bases from J, with 12 bases between. The CDR3 sequence is 12 residues long. Germline V gives CDR1 GTSNPN, CDR2 SVGIG (reference sequence). CDR3 sequence (DNA): TGTGCCTGGAGTGTACGGAAAAATTCAGCTTTCTTT. Translating gives CAWSVRKNSAFF. The full variable domain, rest sourced from reference TRBV30 and TRBJ1-1, is SQTIHQWPATLVQPVGSPLSLECTVEGTSNPNLYWYRQAAGRGLQLLFYSVGIGQISSEVPQNLSASRPQDRQFILSSKKLLLSDSGFYLCAWSVRKNSAFFGQGTRLTVV.

Of note for this clonotype: The junction does not match germline at one end; this may be a read error. V is TRBV6-2 or TRBV6-3 and J is TRBJ2-5; TRBD2 might be the D (7 bases). Germline V gene lookup returns CDR1 MNHEY and CDR2 SVGEGT. CDR3 size: 17 residues. The CDR3: CASTHGGLGGGQEAQYF. CDR3 bases: TGTGCCAGCACCCACGGAGGCCTGGGGGGGGGCCAAGAGGCCCAGTACTTC.

This clonotype appeared many times. The chain has TRBV6-2 or TRBV6-3 and TRBJ1-5, with TRBD1 identical over 7 bases. Germline V gene lookup returns CDR1 MNHEY and CDR2 SVGEGT. The CDR3 extends over 13 amino acids. V was pared by 6 bases and J by 6 bases, with 5 bases of the junction left unmatched. The CDR3 sequence: CASRGQWGQPQHF. In DNA, the CDR3 is TGTGCCAGCAGGGGACAGTGGGGTCAGCCCCAGCATTTT.

This clonotype was recorded many times. The chain recombines TRBV28 with TRBJ2-4, with D perhaps matching TRBD1 (6 bases). V was clipped by 5 bases and J by 0 bases, with 11 bases between them. Per the germline V gene, CDR1 is MDHEN and CDR2 is SYDVKM. The CDR3 spans 15 residues. CDR3 nucleotides: TGTGCCAGCAGTCAGGACAGAATAGCCAAAAACATTCAGTACTTC. Its protein product is CASSQDRIAKNIQYF.

This clonotype came up many times. The V gene is TRBV6-2 or TRBV6-3, the J gene TRBJ2-6, with D unresolved. The V gene's germline CDR1 is MNHEY and CDR2 SVGEGT. This CDR3 is built from 16 residues. The V end lost 4 bases, the J end lost 4 bases, and 14 bases lay between the germline ends. The CDR3: CASSSVPFAGANVLTF. The CDR3 DNA reads TGTGCCAGCAGTTCCGTTCCGTTCGCGGGGGCCAACGTCCTGACTTTC.

This clonotype was seen only a few times. V and J are TRBV12-3 or TRBV12-4 and TRBJ2-7; TRBD2 matches 7 bases. The CDR3 sequence is 16 residues long. The V and J ends lost 3 bases and 1 base, in that order; junction bases with no gene match: 9. CDR3 amino acids: CASSFSSGEISYEQYF. The CDR3 DNA reads TGTGCCAGCAGTTTTTCTAGCGGAGAAATTTCCTACGAGCAGTACTTC.

This clonotype came up many times. CDR3 in amino acids: CASSNERQPQHF. CDR3 coding DNA: TGTGCCAGCAGCAACGAACGTCAGCCCCAGCATTTT. V and J are TRBV12-3 or TRBV12-4 and TRBJ1-5; D call uncertain. There are 12 residues in the CDR3. V was shortened by 6 bases and J by 6 bases, with 9 bases between the two germline ends.

This clonotype was found many times. The rearrangement uses TRBV6-1 and TRBJ2-4; tentative D call: TRBD2 (5 bases). This CDR3 has 14 residues. CDR1 MNHNS and CDR2 SASEGT come from the germline V gene. V was clipped by 4 bases and J by 5 bases, with 12 bases between them. The CDR3 sequence is CASSARASQNIQYF. DNA of the CDR3: TGTGCCAGCAGTGCCCGGGCTAGCCAAAACATTCAGTACTTC.

This clonotype was counted many times. V is TRBV12-3 or TRBV12-4 and J is TRBJ1-2; 7 bases fit TRBD1. This CDR3 spans 15 amino acids. J lost 5 bases, V lost 6 bases, and 12 bases had no gene match. The CDR3 here is CASSAAGTERYGYTF. Written as DNA, the CDR3 is TGTGCCAGCAGCGCCGCCGGGACAGAGAGGTATGGCTACACCTTC.

V usage is TRBV12-3 or TRBV12-4 and J usage is TRBJ2-2, with 10 bases identical to TRBD2. The CDR3 has 17 amino acids. V gave up 3 bases and J gave up 5 bases; unmatched junction bases: 9. In DNA, the CDR3 is TGTGCCAGCAGTTTTACAGCGGGAGGGCCAGGGACCGGGGAGCTGTTTTTT. Its translation is CASSFTAGGPGTGELFF.

This clonotype was observed many times. The chain joins TRBV7-2 to TRBJ2-7; D is undetermined. Germline V gives CDR1 SGHTA, CDR2 FQGNSA. This CDR3 has 14 residues. The germline V and J ends were trimmed by 5 bases and 0 bases, with 11 bases remaining between them. The CDR3 protein is CASSIGAYSYEQYF. For the CDR3, the DNA is TGTGCCAGCAGCATAGGAGCCTACTCCTACGAGCAGTACTTC. Variable domain in full (rest from reference TRBV7-2 and TRBJ2-7): GAGVSQSPSNKVTEKGKDVELRCDPISGHTALYWYRQSLGQGLEFLIYFQGNSAPDKSGLPSDRFSAERTGGSVSTLTIQRTQQEDSAVYLCASSIGAYSYEQYFGPGTRLTVT.

In its sample, this clonotype was seen many times. This chain uses TRBV7-8 with TRBJ2-7, with 11 positions matching TRBD2. This CDR3 has 16 amino acids. With V trimmed by 5 bases and J by 3 bases, 9 bases remained unmatched. CDR1 SGHVS and CDR2 FQNEAQ come from the germline V gene. CDR3 in amino acids: CASSPDPGLADYEQYF. The CDR3 DNA reads as TGTGCCAGCAGCCCAGACCCGGGACTAGCGGACTACGAGCAGTACTTC.

This clonotype was counted between two and nine times. The gene calls are TRBV12-3 or TRBV12-4 and TRBJ2-5, with D unresolved. Trimming cost V 3 bases and J 5 bases, with 19 bases left between them. CDR3 length: 16 residues. CDR3 residues: CASSFGGLGPGETQYF. CDR3 in DNA: TGTGCCAGCAGTTTCGGCGGTTTGGGCCCCGGGGAGACCCAGTACTTC.

This clonotype came up many times. J is TRBJ2-7 and V is TRBV2, with D possibly being TRBD2 (5 bases). This CDR3 region has 11 residues. V gave up 3 bases and J gave up 9 bases, with 9 bases separating them. Germline loops: CDR1 SNHLY, CDR2 FYNNEI. The CDR3 sequence is CASSDGGRQYF. As DNA, the CDR3 is TGTGCCAGCAGTGATGGCGGGCGGCAGTACTTC. Full variable domain (outside the CDR3, taken from reference TRBV2 and TRBJ2-7): EPEVTQTPSHQVTQMGQEVILRCVPISNHLYFYWYRQILGQKVEFLVSFYNNEISEKSEIFDDQFSVERPDGSNFTLKIRSTKLEDSAMYFCASSDGGRQYFGPGTRLTVT.

Ten or more counts support this clonotype. The rearrangement links TRBV19 to TRBJ2-7; D not certain. This CDR3 is 13 amino acids long. Germline loops: CDR1 LNHDA, CDR2 SQIVND (reference sequence). V was clipped by 5 bases and J by 1 base, with 9 bases between them. The CDR3 here is CASSDRKSYEQYF. CDR3 DNA: TGTGCCAGTAGTGATCGGAAGTCCTACGAGCAGTACTTC. The whole variable domain, filled in from reference TRBV19 and TRBJ2-7, reads DGGITQSPKYLFRKEGQNVTLSCEQNLNHDAMYWYRQDPGQGLRLIYYSQIVNDFQKGDIAEGYSVSREKKESFPLTVTSAQKNPTAFYLCASSDRKSYEQYFGPGTRLTVT.

The rearrangement links TRBV28 to TRBJ2-4; 8 positions agree with TRBD2. The CDR3 is made up of 15 amino acids. The V gene end was trimmed by 5 bases and the J gene end by 5 bases; junction bases not matched to a gene: 8. The V gene's germline CDR1 is MDHEN and CDR2 SYDVKM. The CDR3 reads CASSTGGDPQNIQYF. The CDR3 coding sequence is TGTGCCAGCAGTACCGGGGGGGACCCCCAAAACATTCAGTACTTC.

There are many counts of this clonotype. The chain is built from TRBV24-1 and TRBJ2-5, with D unclear. V was cut by 4 bases and J by 3 bases, with 14 bases left in between. Germline V CDR1 and CDR2: KGHDR, SFDVKD. The CDR3 is 15 amino acids. DNA for the CDR3: TGTGCCACCAGTGAAGCCCGAGACGGTAAAGAGACCCAGTACTTC. Encoded protein: CATSEARDGKETQYF.

This clonotype was detected many times. The V gene is TRBV6-6, the J gene TRBJ1-2; 8 nucleotides agree with TRBD1. The V and J ends lost 6 bases and 5 bases, in that order; junction bases with no gene match: 14. The CDR3 length is 16 residues. Germline lookup yields CDR1 MNHNY and CDR2 SVGAGI (reference sequence). CDR3 amino acids: CASSQGQAVTQYGYTF. Here the CDR3 DNA reads TGTGCCAGCAGCCAGGGACAGGCGGTGACGCAGTATGGCTACACCTTC.

This sequence joins TRBV5-1 and TRBJ2-2; no clear D gene. CDR1 is SGHRS and CDR2 is YFSETQ in the germline V gene. The CDR3 length is 11 residues. The V and J ends lost 6 bases and 8 bases respectively, with 8 bases between them. Written as DNA, the CDR3 is TGCGCCAGCACCTTCCTAGGGGAGCTGTTTTTT. Translation: CASTFLGELFF. The whole variable domain, filled in from reference TRBV5-1 and TRBJ2-2, reads KAGVTQTPRYLIKTRGQQVTLSCSPISGHRSVSWYQQTPGQGLQFLFEYFSETQRNKGNFPGRFSGRQFSNSRSEMNVSTLELGDSALYLCASTFLGELFFGEGSRLTVL.

The chain uses TRBV13 and TRBJ1-2; no reliable D call. Trimming left V 3 bases short and J 3 bases short, with 5 bases between. The germline CDR1 and CDR2 sequences are PRHDT and FYEKMQ (reference sequence). The CDR3 covers 12 residues. The CDR3 DNA reads TGTGCCAGCAGCTTTCAGCACTATGGCTACACCTTC. It is translated as CASSFQHYGYTF. Looking up the rest from reference TRBV13 and TRBJ1-2 gives the full variable domain: AAGVIQSPRHLIKEKRETATLKCYPIPRHDTVYWYQQGPGQDPQFLISFYEKMQSDKGSIPDRFSAQQFSDYHSELNMSSLELGDSALYFCASSFQHYGYTFGSGTRLTVV.

This clonotype was recorded many times. This rearrangement joins TRBV6-2 or TRBV6-3 to TRBJ2-7; the D gene is possibly TRBD2 (5 bases). The CDR3 totals 17 residues. V lost 0 bases to trimming and J lost 3 bases, with 18 bases between them. In germline, CDR1 is MNHEY, CDR2 SVGEGT. This CDR3 reads CASSYSWGASGIYEQYF. DNA of the CDR3: TGTGCCAGCAGTTACTCTTGGGGAGCCTCGGGAATCTACGAGCAGTACTTC.

This clonotype was counted between two and nine times. V and J are TRBV11-2 and TRBJ2-7, with D possibly TRBD1 on 6 matching bases. The V and J ends lost 3 bases and 2 bases respectively, with 14 bases between them. Looked up from germline, CDR1 is SGHAT and CDR2 is FQNNGV. The CDR3 totals 15 residues. CDR3 sequence (DNA): TGTGCCAGCAGCTTCAGCCCTGGGGGCACCTACGAGCAGTACTTC. It encodes CASSFSPGGTYEQYF.